This TCR beta chain was captured in a study of vaccination and CD4 T cells after COVID-19. Comment on this clonotype: Its cognate antigen is unknown.

With the Oncomine TCR Beta short-read assay, DNA from cultured CD4+ T cells was sequenced. TCRdb used MiXCR to reprocess the PCR reads, holding one entry per CDR3 protein. In the table there are 9,500 to 15,000 distinct CDR3 sequences, 20% of which are singletons. Treatment specified: roughly 10-day PBMC culture with coronavirus spike peptide pools or control peptides (ViraFEST assay). Trimming at V came to 5 bases and at J to 4 bases, leaving 4 bases not matched to a gene. CDR1 is SGHTA and CDR2 is FQGTGA in the germline V gene. The CDR3 loop spans 14 amino acids. This chain links TRBV7-3 with TRBJ2-2; 7 bases align to TRBD1. This TCR derives from a human donor who received a COVID-19 vaccine. The starting material was CD4+ T cells from blood, cultured in vitro, obtained before SARS-CoV-2 vaccination. This CDR3 is CASSGAGGTGELFF. CDR3 nucleotide sequence: TGTGCCAGCAGCGGGGCAGGGGGCACCGGGGAGCTGTTTTTT.